The T cell receptor (beta chain) described here comes from a study of shared T cell receptors in the human thymus. V gave up 0 bases and J gave up 6 bases; unmatched junction bases: 7. CDR1 is SGHDN, CDR2 FVKESK, per germline. The CDR3 runs to 16 residues. TCRdb's copy holds only in-frame clones and misses some; the assay was immunoSEQ multiplex PCR. The data show around 68,000 clones, 90% to 95% seen once. The V call is TRBV14, the J call TRBJ2-1; 8 bases align to TRBD1. The sequence derives from a human donor. The sample consisted of thymocytes. The CDR3 reads CASSQDWAGGLNEQFF. Here the CDR3 DNA reads TGTGCCAGCAGCCAAGATTGGGCAGGGGGCCTCAATGAGCAGTTCTTC.